The 5 T cell receptor beta chains given below trace back to one sample, sequenced in a study of shared clonotypes between healthy human individuals (dated by TCRdb to the early 2020s). Library creation used the immunoSEQ multiplex PCR assay. What TCRdb holds here is the immuneACCESS table cut down to in-frame rearrangements. Part of the clones is not present; checked against another copy, under half of the missing clones reflect an unresolved V gene, and the others are unexplained. The sample table records millions of clones; roughly 94% of these occur just once. The ten biggest clones cover roughly 0.13% of the sample. The sequenced sample consisted of naive CD4+ T cells sorted from blood. Per the publication, the cell subset or site label means: CD45RA+ positively selected. The source of these receptors is a man younger than 35 in good health.

The chain recombines TRBV5-1 with TRBJ1-1; TRBD1 aligns across 9 bases. V shed 1 base and J 5 bases; nucleotides not matched to a gene: 6. Germline assignment: CDR1 SGHRS and CDR2 YFSETQ. This CDR3 contains 15 residues. The CDR3, as DNA: TGCGCCAGCAGCTTGACAGGGGGCGCAGAGACTGAAGCTTTCTTT. As protein: CASSLTGGAETEAFF.

Here the CDR3 reads CASSPSGTYEQYF. The CDR3 bases are TGTGCCAGCAGTCCGAGCGGGACCTACGAGCAGTACTTC. The chain couples TRBV6-4 to TRBJ2-7; 7 bases match TRBD2. J lost 2 bases, V lost 5 bases, and 3 bases had no gene match. CDR3 length: 13 residues. Germline assignment: CDR1 MRHNA and CDR2 SNTAGT.

This clone came up a few times. The chain employs TRBV19 and TRBJ2-7; maybe TRBD2 (6 bases). CDR1 is LNHDA, CDR2 SQIVND, per germline (reference sequence). V lost 4 bases and J lost 5, with 15 bases in between. This CDR3 has 14 amino acids. The CDR3 DNA reads as TGTGCCAGTAGTACTTCGGGACTCCCAGACGAGCAGTACTTC. Protein: CASSTSGLPDEQYF.

This rearrangement joins TRBV27 to TRBJ1-3; tentatively, D is TRBD1 (5 bases). This CDR3 is 13 amino acids long. From germline, CDR1 is MNHEY and CDR2 SMNVEV (reference sequence). V shed 11 bases and J shed 3 bases, with 14 bases lying between them. The CDR3 loop reads CACGRGDGNTIYF. The CDR3, as DNA: TGTGCCTGCGGCCGGGGGGATGGAAACACCATATATTTT.

This clone was seen a single time. The chain joins TRBV4-1 to TRBJ1-2; D ambiguous. Trimming stripped 0 bases from V and 0 bases from J, with 11 bases between. The CDR3 length is 16 residues. Germline V gene lookup returns CDR1 MGHRA and CDR2 YSYEKL. CDR3: CASSQESGIANYGYTF. The CDR3 bases are TGCGCCAGCAGCCAAGAGTCGGGAATTGCTAACTATGGCTACACCTTC.